This T cell receptor beta chain was recorded in a study of T cell repertoires in cytomegalovirus infection. Turning to the study itself: Shared public TCR beta signatures pointed to both CMV infection and a matching HLA type. General study points: CMV carriers with the relevant HLA were identified by cumulative public TCR beta family frequency. Clonotype analysis showed dominance of the ex vivo response by HLA-C-restricted CMV-specific TCR beta clonotypes.

Trimming removed 5 bases at V and 2 bases at J, with 16 bases between. Germline assignment: CDR1 MNHEY and CDR2 SMNVEV (reference sequence). The CDR3 is 16 amino acids. TCRdb ran MiXCR on the reads and lists one entry per CDR3 protein. The sample carries more than 400,000 distinct CDR3 sequences, less than 30% recorded once. Concerning this clonotype itself: Antigen specificity is unknown.

V is TRBV27 and J is TRBJ1-5, with D unclear. Sequencing input: PBMCs. The receptor was isolated from a human donor in good health (CMV status not recorded). Some clones in this sample may be carry-over from other donors' samples. CDR3 loop: CASSPGPIRGNQPQHF. CDR3 DNA: TGTGCCAGCAGTCCAGGACCCATTCGCGGCAATCAGCCCCAGCATTTT.